The subject of this entry is one T cell receptor beta chain. Its antigen is still unknown. This CDR3 comprises 14 residues. Looked up from germline, CDR1 is SNHLY and CDR2 is FYNNEI. Between the trimmed V and J ends, which lost 9 bases and 5 bases, there was a span of 19 bases. This specimen belongs to a study of cytomegalovirus exposure and HLA in healthy donors. General study findings and limits: The authors later linked a missense DCLRE1C variant to TCR beta V- and J-gene trimming. In a later analysis, most CMV-associated TCR beta chains appeared HLA-restricted.

PCR was performed using 60 Vbeta and 13 Jbeta primers. Using immunoSEQ multiplex PCR, the repertoire was profiled, and TCRdb retains in-frame clones only, with some absent. The table lists some 95,000 clones, 65% to 75% of them singletons. This chain uses TRBV2 with TRBJ1-1, with D maybe TRBD1 (5 bases). This TCR came from a man aged 25-45 years in good health and CMV-seronegative. Sequencing was performed on PBMCs. CDR3 DNA: TGTGCCAGAGGGCTAGGAGGGGTGGGAACTGAAGCTTTCTTT. Translating gives CARGLGGVGTEAFF. The full variable domain, rest sourced from reference TRBV2 and TRBJ1-1, is EPEVTQTPSHQVTQMGQEVILRCVPISNHLYFYWYRQILGQKVEFLVSFYNNEISEKSEIFDDQFSVERPDGSNFTLKIRSTKLEDSAMYFCARGLGGVGTEAFFGQGTRLTVV.